This TCR beta chain was recorded in a study of graft-versus-host responses after intestinal transplantation. Study findings and constraints: High graft-versus-host to host-versus-graft T cell clonal ratios marked allografts of patients with graft-donor macrochimerism. Researchers found GvH clones in recipient marrow, and some showed up first in ileum or blood.

Only in-frame clones appear in the TCRdb table, and some are missing; sequencing was by immunoSEQ multiplex PCR. The repertoire holds roughly 9,800 clones, under 95% seen once, with 2% to 3% in the top ten. In the case of this clone: The antigen is undetermined.

Trimming pared 3 bases from V and 9 bases from J, leaving 9 bases between. Germline loops: CDR1 MGHDK, CDR2 SYGVNS. CDR3 length: 13 residues. The sequence was collected from a human patient who received an intestinal transplant, so some T cells may come from the graft donor. V is TRBV25-1 and J is TRBJ1-6; D gene unclear. The starting material was PBMCs, obtained roughly 43 days after intestinal transplant. The CDR3 DNA reads TGTGCCAGCAGTGATTCTCGTGCTTCACCCCTCCACTTT. Protein sequence: CASSDSRASPLHF. The full variable domain, completed using reference TRBV25-1 and TRBJ1-6, is EADIYQTPRYLVIGTGKKITLECSQTMGHDKMYWYQQDPGMELHLIHYSYGVNSTEKGDLSSESTVSRIRTEHFPLTLESARPSHTSQYLCASSDSRASPLHFGNGTRLTVT.